The rows below give T cell receptor beta chains drawn from one sample of a study of beta chain features in type 1 diabetes. The protocol was immunoSEQ multiplex PCR, while the TCRdb copy is restricted to in-frame clones and leaves out a portion. The sample records about 930,000 clones, roughly 15% being singletons. Input material: naive CD4+ T cells from blood. These TCRs come from a woman between 18 and 29 years old in good health. Each CDR3 is given with its conserved first and last residue. The D gene is left open where the match is weak. For some rows the clone size is stated as once, few or many, or as a class when expanded; others skip it.

CASSAGRNAHNEQFF	TGTGCCAGCAGCGCAGGACGCAACGCACACAATGAGCAGTTCTTC	NA	few	TRBJ2-1	TRBV9
CASTGQETQYF	TGTGCCAGCACAGGGCAAGAGACCCAGTACTTC	NA	NA	TRBJ2-5	TRBV6-5
CASSEDYYGYTF	TGTGCCAGCAGTGAAGACTACTATGGCTACACCTTC	NA	few	TRBJ1-2	TRBV2
CASSQEGTSVRQQFF	TGCGCCAGCAGCCAAGAAGGAACTAGCGTCCGACAGCAGTTCTTC	TRBD2	few	TRBJ2-1	TRBV4-3
CASSIGGEGTGELFF	TGTGCCAGTAGTATAGGAGGGGAAGGCACCGGGGAGCTGTTTTTT	NA	NA	TRBJ2-2	TRBV19
CASSLDRGVTQETQYF	TGTGCCAGCAGCTTAGACAGGGGTGTTACACAAGAGACCCAGTACTTC	TRBD1	NA	TRBJ2-5	TRBV5-6
CASSENLSNEKLFF	TGTGCCAGCTCCGAAAACTTGTCTAATGAAAAACTGTTTTTT	NA	few	TRBJ1-4	TRBV6-6
CASSSAGHTGTDTQYF	TGTGCCAGCAGTTCGGCGGGACATACTGGCACAGATACGCAGTATTTT	NA	few	TRBJ2-3	TRBV28
CASSKGLAELYNEQFF	TGTGCCAGCAGCAAGGGACTAGCGGAGCTTTACAATGAGCAGTTCTTC	TRBD2	NA	TRBJ2-1	TRBV5-4
CAISSPPPGGFGEQYF	TGTGCCATCAGTTCCCCTCCACCGGGAGGTTTTGGCGAGCAGTACTTC	TRBD2	few	TRBJ2-7	TRBV10-3
CSVLDSYEQYF	TGCAGTGTCCTGGATTCCTACGAGCAGTACTTC	NA	once	TRBJ2-7	TRBV20-1
CASSPAFVGYENTIYF	TGTGCCAGCAGTCCCGCCTTCGTGGGATATGAAAACACCATATATTTT	NA	NA	TRBJ1-3	TRBV27
CASSPSTGLYEQYF	TGTGCCAGCTCACCATCTACAGGGTTGTACGAGCAGTACTTC	NA	NA	TRBJ2-7	TRBV18
CASSQLANTGELFF	TGTGCCAGCAGCCAGCTAGCGAACACCGGGGAGCTGTTTTTT	NA	NA	TRBJ2-2	TRBV4-2
CASGRYNEQFF	TGTGCCAGCGGCCGCTACAATGAGCAGTTCTTC	NA	few	TRBJ2-1	TRBV28
CASSSTSGDYNEQFF	TGTGCCAGCAGCTCGACTAGCGGGGACTACAATGAGCAGTTCTTC	TRBD2	few	TRBJ2-1	TRBV7-3